This T cell receptor (beta chain) was sequenced for a study of blood T cell repertoires in COVID-19. Study-level information: Sample material is recorded as cDNA or gDNA derived from T cells, B-cell-depleted T cells, or PBMCs.

Germline CDR1 reads SGHTA; CDR2 reads FQGNSA. The CDR3 is made up of 15 amino acids. V gave up 1 base and J gave up 4 bases, with 12 bases separating them. The data were produced by immunoSEQ multiplex PCR, yet TCRdb's version contains in-frame clones alone and is incomplete. The sample has around 250,000 clones, about 89% seen once. Residents of about two dozen US areas, aged about 18 to 95 years, made up the participants. Clinical history reported by participants formed the basis on which cohorts were assigned. The sequence was obtained from a human donor in a cohort exposed to, infected with or recovered from COVID-19 (not recorded which). The donor label of this sample is uncertain. Specimen: PBMCs or T cells enriched from blood (not recorded which). The chain combines TRBV7-2 with TRBJ2-3; D not certain. CDR3 nucleotide sequence: TGTGCCAGCAGCTTAGAATTGCGAATGCCAGATACGCAGTATTTT. The encoded protein is CASSLELRMPDTQYF.